This T cell receptor beta chain comes out of a study of siplizumab effects on memory and regulatory T cells (dated by TCRdb to the late 2010s). For the wider study: The effect of the anti-CD2 antibody siplizumab on alloreactive T-cell subsets was examined in allogeneic mixed lymphocyte reactions constructed from human PBMCs.

Sorted unstimulated T cells and proliferating T cells recovered from mixed lymphocyte reactions underwent TCRbeta CDR3 sequencing. Fresh whole blood from over eight HLA-typed healthy donors served as the source for isolating PBMCs. To map where alloreactive clones came from, CD4+ regulatory T cells in the unstimulated state were FACS-sorted. The library was prepared using the immunoSEQ multiplex PCR assay. Roughly 10^5 TCR templates per sample were assayed on the deep sequencing platform. Genomic DNA extracted from sorted T cells was used for TCRbeta CDR3 sequencing. The published analysis was carried out like this. The R programming language was used for the clonal analysis of the TCRbeta CDR3 data. Alloreactive CD4+ and CD8+ clones were defined by comparing unstimulated samples with post-reaction CFSE-low samples. Alloreactive CD4+ clones were assigned to regulatory or non-regulatory origin by matching sequences to sorted unstimulated Treg and non-Treg repertoires. The clones in this table, taken by TCRdb from immuneACCESS, are in-frame only. Not every clone is retained; where verified, under half of the shortfall comes from an unresolved V gene, and the cause of the rest is unknown. That table supplies the V and J calls and clone size; D and trimming were determined from the DNA. Within this sample are 90,000 to 120,000 clones, with about 93% of them counted one time only. The ten largest clones capture about 0.62% of the sample.

From cysteine to phenylalanine, the CDR3 is 14 amino acids long. Only CDR3 DNA is held: 42 bases, read in frame from base 1. The germline V gene (reference sequence) sets CDR1 to MNHNY and CDR2 to SVGAGI. A distance of 15 bases separates the germline ends of V and J, which lose 5 bases and 10 bases respectively. Study-wide conclusions, independent of this receptor: In reactions with siplizumab, an average of about 75% of mappable alloreactive CD4+ clones were Treg-derived, compared with roughly 26% in control reactions. The suppressive function of proliferating Tregs from siplizumab cultures was not functionally confirmed. For roughly 75-97% of proliferating CD4+ or CD8+ clones, no naive or memory phenotype could be assigned. The cumulative frequency of alloreactive sequences traceable to unstimulated CD4+ memory T cells was significantly reduced by siplizumab. Sequences below about 10^-5 frequency were poorly captured, so only a minor fraction of alloreactive clones could be mapped to unstimulated subsets. Unstimulated naive T cells appeared more diverse than memory T cells, and naive cells seemed to contribute substantially to the alloresponse.

Note on this clone: No cognate antigen has been identified for it. Per-base quality was not reported, and no clone a single base away is much larger than it.

The receptor's source is a human donor in good health. The chain is encoded by TRBV6-6 joined to TRBJ1-6, with a tentative D gene TRBD1 over 5 matching bases. The specimen was Tregs sorted from blood. The nucleotide sequence reads as follows: TGTGCCAGCAGTCCCCAAGGGGCTGGATCACCCCTCCACTTT. Translation gives CASSPQGAGSPLHF.